Following are 18 T cell receptor beta chains from one sample sequenced in a study of spatial heterogeneity in lung cancer. These receptors' antigens are unknown. Each CDR3 protein is one row after TCRdb ran MiXCR on the 5' RACE reads. Here the sample spans roughly 16,000 distinct CDR3 sequences, around 6.5% being singletons. Findings and caveats of the study: The study found that expanded intratumoral alpha and beta TCR counts tracked tumor mutation counts.

The sample's time point: sample taken at primary tumor resection. Sample: lung tumor tissue, taken at surgery. The receptors were sampled from a female donor with early-stage non-small cell lung cancer.

Of note for this clonotype: The library was designed around alpha chains, so this beta chain is a stray read whose abundance carries little weight. The V and J genes are TRBV6-1 and TRBJ2-5; D uncertain. CDR1 and CDR2 (germline): MNHNS, SASEGT. The CDR3 has 15 residues. V lost 4 bases and J lost 3, with 15 bases in between. The CDR3 coding sequence is TGTGCCAGCAGTGCCGATCCCACACGGAAAGAGACCCAGTACTTC. Translation gives CASSADPTRKETQYF.

This clonotype was picked up many times. In a library made to pick up alpha chains, this beta chain is a stray read with a size that means little. This chain joins TRBV7-8 and TRBJ2-3, with 8 bases matching TRBD2. Germline lookup yields CDR1 SGHVS and CDR2 FQNEAQ. The CDR3 is 13 residues long. Losses at the gene ends were 5 bases for V and 5 bases for J; bases not matched to a gene: 3. The CDR3 loop is CASSIRGGDTQYF. CDR3 sequence (DNA): TGTGCCAGCAGCATTCGGGGGGGAGATACGCAGTATTTT.

To note about this clonotype: The size of this beta chain means little, since it is a stray read in a library made for alpha chains. This chain joins TRBV20-1 and TRBJ1-1, with 7 bases lining up with TRBD1. The CDR3 is 18 residues long. Germline trimming cut 5 bases from V and 1 base from J; bases unmatched to any gene: 19. The germline gives CDR1 DFQATT, CDR2 SNEGSKA (reference sequence). CDR3 sequence (DNA): TGCAGTGCTGCCTCATTTGTCTCTGCCACAGGGGAGAACACTGAAGCTTTCTTT. It yields the protein CSAASFVSATGENTEAFF.

In its sample, this clonotype was seen a few times. Being off target in a library aimed at alpha chains, this beta chain has a size of little meaning. The V call is TRBV7-3, the J call TRBJ2-6, with no clear D. CDR3 length: 13 residues. Trimming left V 7 bases short and J 4 bases short, with 8 bases between. The germline CDR1 and CDR2 sequences are SGHTA and FQGTGA. The CDR3 reads CASNYPGANVLTF. CDR3 sequence (DNA): TGTGCCAGCAACTACCCGGGGGCCAACGTCCTGACTTTC. Using reference TRBV7-3 and TRBJ2-6 for the parts outside the CDR3, the full variable domain is GAGVSQTPSNKVTEKGKYVELRCDPISGHTALYWYRQSLGQGPEFLIYFQGTGAADDSGLPNDRFFAVRPEGSVSTLKIQRTERGDSAVYLCASNYPGANVLTFGAGSRLTVL.

This clonotype was picked up many times. This beta chain is an unintended read in a library built for alpha chains; its size means little. The rearrangement links TRBV3-1 to TRBJ1-2, with 8 bases aligning to TRBD1. The CDR3 extends over 14 amino acids. Trimming removed 2 bases from V and 8 bases from J; junction bases left unmatched: 7. Germline lookup yields CDR1 LGHDT and CDR2 YNNKEL (reference sequence). The CDR3 protein is CASSQTQGADGYTF. The CDR3, as DNA: TGTGCCAGCAGCCAAACGCAGGGGGCGGACGGCTACACCTTC.

This clonotype was counted at least ten times. A library made for alpha chains picked up this beta chain off target, so its size means little. V usage is TRBV15 and J usage is TRBJ2-6; D might be TRBD1 or TRBD2, each matching 5 bases. The CDR3 is made up of 17 amino acids. V was shortened by 0 bases and J by 4 bases, with 13 bases between the two germline ends. The V gene's germline CDR1 is LNHNV and CDR2 YYDKDF (reference sequence). The CDR3 coding sequence is TGTGCCACCAGCAGAGATAGGCCAGGGACCGGGGCCAACGTCCTGACTTTC. Its translation is CATSRDRPGTGANVLTF.

There are a few counts of this clonotype. This beta chain is a stray sequence in a library constructed for alpha chains; its clone size is not meaningful. The rearrangement links TRBV5-6 to TRBJ2-7; D tentatively reads TRBD1 or TRBD2 (5 bases each). The CDR3 has 13 residues. CDR1 SGHDT and CDR2 YYEEEE come from the germline V gene. Between the trimmed V and J ends, which lost 1 base and 5 bases, there was a span of 10 bases. The CDR3 DNA follows: TGTGCCAGCAGCTTGCCAGGGACGCACGAGCAGTACTTC. This gives the protein CASSLPGTHEQYF.

Comments on this clonotype: This beta chain is a stray sequence in a library constructed for alpha chains; its clone size is not meaningful. The CDR3 DNA follows: TGTGCCAGCAGCCCCGGGACAGTTACGAACACCGGGGAGCTGTTTTTT. Translation: CASSPGTVTNTGELFF. The chain carries TRBV7-2 and TRBJ2-2; 7 nucleotides match TRBD1. Per the germline V gene, CDR1 is SGHTA and CDR2 is FQGNSA. The CDR3 has 16 residues. The V gene end was trimmed by 5 bases and the J gene end by 0 bases; junction bases not matched to a gene: 6.

This clonotype is medium-sized in the sample. Since the library was made to target alpha chains, this beta chain is a stray read and its abundance is not meaningful. CDR3 sequence: CASSQGGAVTYEQYF. In nucleotides, the CDR3 is TGTGCCAGCAGCCAAGGGGGCGCGGTAACCTACGAGCAGTACTTC. The J gene is TRBJ2-7, the V gene TRBV3-1; the D gene is possibly TRBD1 (5 bases). The CDR3 has 15 amino acids. Looked up from germline, CDR1 is LGHDT and CDR2 is YNNKEL (reference sequence). V was clipped by 1 base and J by 2 bases, with 12 bases between them.

This clonotype was counted ten times or more. This beta chain came through as a stray read in a library set up for alpha chains, and its size says little. J is TRBJ1-2 and V is TRBV6-1; 7 nucleotides line up with TRBD1. In germline, CDR1 is MNHNS, CDR2 SASEGT. V lost 3 bases to trimming and J lost 0 bases; unmatched junction nucleotides: 4. The length of the CDR3 is 15 residues. The DNA for the CDR3 is TGTGCCAGCAGTGAGCCCCAGGGGGCTAACTATGGCTACACCTTC. Translation gives CASSEPQGANYGYTF.

Many counts were recorded for this clonotype. This beta chain lies outside the target of a library built for alpha chains; its clone size means little. V is TRBV5-4 and J is TRBJ2-3; D unclear. CDR3 length: 15 amino acids. Germline CDR1 SGHNT, CDR2 YYREEE (reference sequence). The V end lost 0 bases, the J end lost 0 bases, and 8 bases lay between the germline ends. The CDR3 is CASSLALGSTDTQYF. CDR3 nucleotide sequence: TGTGCCAGCAGCTTGGCCTTAGGGAGCACAGATACGCAGTATTTT.

A word on this clonotype: Within a library made for alpha chains, this beta chain is off target, and its count is uninformative. The V and J genes are TRBV7-2 and TRBJ1-3; D is uncertain. CDR3 size: 14 residues. Trimming pared 5 bases from V and 5 bases from J, leaving 13 bases between. Germline CDR1 is SGHTA and CDR2 is FQGNSA. In DNA, the CDR3 is TGTGCCAGCAGCCTCACCGGACCCAGAAACACCATATATTTT. Its protein is CASSLTGPRNTIYF.

By its share, this clonotype is medium-sized. A library prepared for alpha chains yielded this beta chain as an off-target read; its size is of little meaning. The rearrangement links TRBV7-8 to TRBJ2-2, with D unclear. This CDR3 has 12 amino acids. The ends were cut back, 7 bases at V and 4 bases at J, with 7 bases in the middle. The germline V gene encodes CDR1 SGHVS and CDR2 FQNEAQ. The CDR3, as DNA: TGTGCCAGCACGGAGAGCACCGGGGAGCTGTTTTTT. This gives the protein CASTESTGELFF.

Details on this clonotype: This beta chain came through as a stray read in a library set up for alpha chains, and its size says little. The J gene is TRBJ2-7, the V gene TRBV6-1, with D tentatively TRBD2 (5 bases). Trimming took 7 bases from V and 7 from J, leaving 11 bases between them. This CDR3 is built from 11 residues. Looked up from germline, CDR1 is MNHNS and CDR2 is SASEGT. Here the CDR3 reads CASIRSGEQYF. CDR3 DNA sequence: TGTGCCAGCATCCGATCGGGGGAGCAGTACTTC.

For this clonotype: Within a library made for alpha chains, this beta chain is off target, and its count is uninformative. The genes are TRBV12-3 or TRBV12-4 and TRBJ1-4, with 7 bases identical to TRBD1. V lost 6 bases and J lost 5; bases outside the gene matches: 9. The CDR3 covers 15 residues. The CDR3 spells CASSPGGLTNEKLFF. The CDR3 nucleotides are TGTGCCAGCAGCCCAGGGGGTCTTACGAATGAAAAACTGTTTTTT.

Ten or more counts support this clonotype. The library was prepared for alpha chains; this beta chain is a stray read, so its frequency means little. The CDR3 protein is CASSPRGTNFISEQFF. CDR3 coding DNA: TGTGCCAGCTCACCACGCGGGACTAACTTTATTTCGGAGCAGTTCTTC. The genes are TRBV18 and TRBJ2-1; 7 bases line up with TRBD2. The CDR3 has 16 residues. V was clipped by 1 base and J by 10 bases; unmatched bases: 13. Germline CDR1 reads KGHSH; CDR2 reads LQKENI. Full variable domain (rest looked up from reference TRBV18 and TRBJ2-1): NAGVMQNPRHLVRRRGQEARLRCSPMKGHSHVYWYRQLPEEGLKFMVYLQKENIIDESGMPKERFSAEFPKEGPSILRIQQVVRGDSAAYFCASSPRGTNFISEQFFGPGTRLTVL.

To note about this clonotype: Because this beta chain is a stray read in a library intended to capture alpha chains, its abundance should not be given much weight. This chain joins TRBV29-1 and TRBJ1-1; D not certain. Germline V gene lookup returns CDR1 SQVTM and CDR2 ANQGSEA. The germline V and J ends were trimmed by 3 bases and 4 bases, with 6 bases remaining between them. The CDR3 covers 11 residues. The CDR3 here is CSVDSGTEAFF. CDR3 DNA: TGCAGCGTTGACAGTGGCACTGAAGCTTTCTTT. Supplemented by reference TRBV29-1 and TRBJ1-1, the full variable domain reads SAVISQKPSRDICQRGTSLTIQCQVDSQVTMMFWYRQQPGQSLTLIATANQGSEATYESGFVIDKFPISRPNLTFSTLTVSNMSPEDSSIYLCSVDSGTEAFFGQGTRLTVV.

In this sample, this clonotype turned up many times. This beta chain is off target for a library built for alpha chains, so its abundance means little. The chain carries TRBV6-2 or TRBV6-3 and TRBJ2-2; D gene ambiguous. This CDR3 spans 10 amino acids. Germline loops: CDR1 MNHEY, CDR2 SVGEGT. Trimming removed 8 bases at V and 9 bases at J, with 7 bases between. In DNA, the CDR3 is TGTGCCAGCCGAGACCGGGAGCTGTTTTTT. It specifies CASRDRELFF.